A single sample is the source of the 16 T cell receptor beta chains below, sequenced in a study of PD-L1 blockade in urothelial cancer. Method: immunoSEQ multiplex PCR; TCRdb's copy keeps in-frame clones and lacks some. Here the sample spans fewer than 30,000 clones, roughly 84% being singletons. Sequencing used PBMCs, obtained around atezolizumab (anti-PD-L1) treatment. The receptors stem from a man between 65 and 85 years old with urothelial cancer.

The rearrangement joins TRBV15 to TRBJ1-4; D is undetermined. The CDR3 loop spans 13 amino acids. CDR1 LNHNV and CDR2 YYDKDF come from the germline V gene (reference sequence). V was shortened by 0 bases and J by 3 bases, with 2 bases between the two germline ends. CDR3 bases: TGTGCCACCAGCAGAGACTCTAATGAAAAACTGTTTTTT. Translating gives CATSRDSNEKLFF.

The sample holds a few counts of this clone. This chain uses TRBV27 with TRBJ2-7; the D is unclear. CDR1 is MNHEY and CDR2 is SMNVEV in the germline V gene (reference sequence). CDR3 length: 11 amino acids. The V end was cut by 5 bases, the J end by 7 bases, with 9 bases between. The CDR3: CASSHRWEQYF. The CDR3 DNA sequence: TGTGCCAGCAGTCACCGGTGGGAGCAGTACTTC.

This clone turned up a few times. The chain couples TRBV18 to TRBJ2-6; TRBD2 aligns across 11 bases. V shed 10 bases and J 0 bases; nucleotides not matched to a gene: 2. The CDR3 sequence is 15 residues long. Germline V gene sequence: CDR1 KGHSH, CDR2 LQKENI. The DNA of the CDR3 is TGTGCCACTACTAGCGGGAGCTCTGGGGCCAACGTCCTGACTTTC. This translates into CATTSGSSGANVLTF.

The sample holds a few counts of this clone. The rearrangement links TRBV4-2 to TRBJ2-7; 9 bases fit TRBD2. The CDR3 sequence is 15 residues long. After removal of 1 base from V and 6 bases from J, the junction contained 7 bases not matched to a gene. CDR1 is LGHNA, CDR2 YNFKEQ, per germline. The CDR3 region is CASSQGPGLAGEQYF. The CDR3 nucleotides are TGTGCCAGCAGCCAAGGACCGGGACTAGCCGGCGAGCAGTACTTC.

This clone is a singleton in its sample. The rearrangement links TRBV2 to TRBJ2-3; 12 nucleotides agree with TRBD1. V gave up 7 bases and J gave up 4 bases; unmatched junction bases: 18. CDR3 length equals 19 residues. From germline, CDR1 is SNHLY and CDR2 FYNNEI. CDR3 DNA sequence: TGTGCCAGCACCGCCAGTCCTATCCGGGACAGGGGGCACGCAGATACGCAGTATTTT. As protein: CASTASPIRDRGHADTQYF.

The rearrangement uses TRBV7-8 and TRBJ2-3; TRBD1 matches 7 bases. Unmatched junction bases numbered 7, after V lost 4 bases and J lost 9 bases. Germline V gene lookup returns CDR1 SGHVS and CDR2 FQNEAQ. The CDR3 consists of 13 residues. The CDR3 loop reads CASSSQSQGTQYF. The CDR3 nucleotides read TGTGCCAGCAGCTCACAATCACAGGGGACGCAGTATTTT.

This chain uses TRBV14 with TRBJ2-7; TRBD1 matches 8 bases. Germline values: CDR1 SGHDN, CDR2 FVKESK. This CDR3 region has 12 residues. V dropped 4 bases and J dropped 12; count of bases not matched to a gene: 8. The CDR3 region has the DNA TGTGCCAGCAGCCCAGGGACAGGCCTTCGGTACTTC. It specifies CASSPGTGLRYF.

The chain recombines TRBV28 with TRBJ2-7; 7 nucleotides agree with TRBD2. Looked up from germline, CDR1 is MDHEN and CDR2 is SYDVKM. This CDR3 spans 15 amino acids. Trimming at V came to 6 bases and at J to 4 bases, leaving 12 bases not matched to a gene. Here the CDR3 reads CASRSSGREGYEQYF. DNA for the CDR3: TGTGCCAGCAGGAGCTCAGGGAGGGAAGGGTACGAGCAGTACTTC.

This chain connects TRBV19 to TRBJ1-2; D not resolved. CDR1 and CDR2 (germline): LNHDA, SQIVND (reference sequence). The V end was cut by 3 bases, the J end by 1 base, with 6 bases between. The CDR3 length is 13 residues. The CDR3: CASSIGGNYGYTF. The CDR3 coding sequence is TGTGCCAGTAGTATCGGCGGTAACTATGGCTACACCTTC.

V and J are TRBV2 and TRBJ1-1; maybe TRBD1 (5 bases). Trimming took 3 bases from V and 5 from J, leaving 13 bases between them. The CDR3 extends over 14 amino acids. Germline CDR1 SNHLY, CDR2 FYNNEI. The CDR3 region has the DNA TGTGCCAGCAGTGACCAGGGAGGAGGAACTGAAGCTTTCTTT. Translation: CASSDQGGGTEAFF.

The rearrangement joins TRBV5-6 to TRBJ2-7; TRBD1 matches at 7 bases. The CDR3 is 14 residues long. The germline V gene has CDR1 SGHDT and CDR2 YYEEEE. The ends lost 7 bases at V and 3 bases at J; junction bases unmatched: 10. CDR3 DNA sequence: TGTGCCAGCCACTACGGGACAGCAGGCTACGAGCAGTACTTC. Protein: CASHYGTAGYEQYF.

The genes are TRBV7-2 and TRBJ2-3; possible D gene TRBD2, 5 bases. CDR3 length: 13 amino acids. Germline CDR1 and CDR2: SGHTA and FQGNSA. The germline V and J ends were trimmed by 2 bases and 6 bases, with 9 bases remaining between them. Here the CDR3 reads CASSLSSGDTQYF. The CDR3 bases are TGTGCCAGCAGCTTATCCTCGGGGGATACGCAGTATTTT. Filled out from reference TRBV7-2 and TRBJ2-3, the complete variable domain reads GAGVSQSPSNKVTEKGKDVELRCDPISGHTALYWYRQSLGQGLEFLIYFQGNSAPDKSGLPSDRFSAERTGGSVSTLTIQRTQQEDSAVYLCASSLSSGDTQYFGPGTRLTVL.

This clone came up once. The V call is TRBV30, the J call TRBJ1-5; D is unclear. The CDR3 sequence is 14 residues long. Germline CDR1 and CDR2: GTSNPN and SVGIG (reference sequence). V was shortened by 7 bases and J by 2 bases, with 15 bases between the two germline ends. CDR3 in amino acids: CASEGRSGNQPQHF. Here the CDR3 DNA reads TGTGCCTCCGAGGGTCGTAGCGGCAATCAGCCCCAGCATTTT. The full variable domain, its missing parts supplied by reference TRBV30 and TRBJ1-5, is SQTIHQWPATLVQPVGSPLSLECTVEGTSNPNLYWYRQAAGRGLQLLFYSVGIGQISSEVPQNLSASRPQDRQFILSSKKLLLSDSGFYLCASEGRSGNQPQHFGDGTRLSIL.

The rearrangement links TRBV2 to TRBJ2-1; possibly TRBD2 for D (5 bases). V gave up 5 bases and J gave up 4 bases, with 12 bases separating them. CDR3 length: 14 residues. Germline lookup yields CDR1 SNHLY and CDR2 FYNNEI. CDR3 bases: TGTGCCAGCAGTAGAACTAGGGAATACAATGAGCAGTTCTTC. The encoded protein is CASSRTREYNEQFF.

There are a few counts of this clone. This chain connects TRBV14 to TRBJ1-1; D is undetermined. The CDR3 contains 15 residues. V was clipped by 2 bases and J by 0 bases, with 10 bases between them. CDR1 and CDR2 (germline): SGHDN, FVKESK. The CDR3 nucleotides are TGTGCCAGCAGCCAATTTCGCAGAATGAACACTGAAGCTTTCTTT. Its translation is CASSQFRRMNTEAFF.

Here the CDR3 DNA reads TGTGCCAGTAAAGGAGGGGGGGGCAATCAGCCCCAGCATTTT. The encoded protein is CASKGGGGNQPQHF. The chain couples TRBV19 to TRBJ1-5; weak D call: TRBD1 (6 bases). V was trimmed by 7 bases and J by 2 bases, leaving 12 bases between them. Germline CDR1 reads LNHDA; CDR2 reads SQIVND (reference sequence). The CDR3 is 14 residues long.